Listed below are T cell receptor beta chains from one sample, sequenced in a study of T cell responses to AZD1222 COVID-19 vaccine. The assay was immunoSEQ multiplex PCR, and TCRdb's table has in-frame clones only and misses some. The sample lists over 150,000 clones; approximately 90% were seen once. This specimen consisted of peripheral blood, obtained on day 0 of AZD1222 vaccination. Every receptor here comes from an adult in good health. CDR3s leave out the opening cysteine and the closing phenylalanine or tryptophan. D genes are given only for firm matches.

D	J	V	CDR3
TRBD2	TRBJ2-3	TRBV5-1	ASSITGLAGDTDTQY
TRBD1	TRBJ1-5	TRBV4-1	ASSRFSGTGDQPQH
TRBD1	TRBJ2-1	TRBV11-3	ASSFLGVGQGNNEQF
TRBD1	TRBJ1-5	TRBV11-2	ASSLTGNSNQPQH
TRBD2	TRBJ2-1	TRBV7-2	ASSYTSVNLNEQF
TRBD1	TRBJ1-1	TRBV9	ASSPRTGVTEAF
NA	TRBJ1-5	TRBV4-1	ASSQERNVEPQH
NA	TRBJ2-1	TRBV9	ASSGGAGNEQF
NA	TRBJ2-7	TRBV28	ASSLYDEQY
TRBD1	TRBJ1-5	TRBV7-8	ASSPETGGQPQH
NA	TRBJ1-3	TRBV27	ASRRGQNRGNTIY
TRBD1	TRBJ1-1	TRBV30	AWSVTGGTEAF
NA	TRBJ1-4	TRBV7-2	ASSTGGTNEKLF
TRBD1	TRBJ2-7	TRBV28	ASSSLPDRSYEQY
NA	TRBJ1-2	TRBV28	ASSSDSLYGYT
NA	TRBJ2-2	TRBV5-4	ASSSYPGPSNTGELF
NA	TRBJ2-7	TRBV7-2	ASSNGAASYEQY
NA	TRBJ1-5	TRBV7-2	ASSFIGSQSNQPQH
NA	TRBJ2-2	TRBV5-1	ASSNPPGRTGELF
NA	TRBJ1-5	TRBV30	AWSIGNNQPQH
NA	TRBJ1-6	TRBV18	ASSLDRSYNSPLH
NA	TRBJ1-1	TRBV19	ASSLVGTEAF
NA	TRBJ1-2	TRBV7-9	ASSSPRLGDGYT
TRBD2	TRBJ2-3	TRBV5-4	ASSLAVASGGATDTQY
NA	TRBJ1-1	TRBV3-1/TRBV3-2	ASSQTGDTEAF
NA	TRBJ1-1	TRBV9	ASSVAGQMNTEAF
NA	TRBJ2-7	TRBV4-3	ASSFSATGETYEQY
NA	TRBJ2-1	TRBV19	ASNDVGGPHEQF
NA	TRBJ2-3	TRBV25-1	ASAKGSGSTDTQY
TRBD2	TRBJ2-3	TRBV4-1	ASSQEPPSGGVTDTQY
NA	TRBJ1-1	TRBV2	ASRGGQNTEAF
NA	TRBJ1-4	TRBV6-5	ASSYGGVEKLF
NA	TRBJ1-4	TRBV10-3	AISDQGKGEEKLF
NA	TRBJ1-6	TRBV18	ASSPPAGFNSPLH
NA	TRBJ1-2	TRBV5-1	ASSLSPRYGYT
TRBD2	TRBJ2-5	TRBV6-5	ASSPGLAGETQY
NA	TRBJ1-3	TRBV19	ASSRGVSGNTIY
NA	TRBJ1-2	TRBV19	ASSSSGAGAGGYT
NA	TRBJ1-1	TRBV29-1	SVEDWVNTEAF
NA	TRBJ1-4	TRBV30	AWSVQGEKLF
TRBD2	TRBJ2-2	TRBV19	ASSSPSGDNTGELF
TRBD1	TRBJ2-2	TRBV18	ASSPGQGNTGELF
TRBD2	TRBJ2-7	TRBV2	ASSAGLGTYEQY
NA	TRBJ1-3	TRBV6-6	ASSRRSLRVWPRGNTIY
TRBD2	TRBJ2-2	TRBV2	ASSEAGGGATTGELF
NA	TRBJ2-3	TRBV9	ASSVVGRTSTDTQY